This paragraph reports one T cell receptor beta chain. Its antigen remains unknown. The data are from a study of cytomegalovirus exposure and HLA in healthy donors. General observations from the study: Several of the most significant clusters were apparently associated with common viral pathogens in a later analysis. Some V segments could not be told apart, so they were left out, TRBV6-2 and TRBV6-3 among them. An analysis done earlier found most TCR beta V segments productive about 87% or about 30% of the time.

The primer mix had 60 Vbeta and 13 Jbeta primers. The authors' processing: About 11 million of 80 million or so unique TCR beta chains were shared, per a later count. TCRdb keeps only in-frame clones here, not all; method: immunoSEQ multiplex PCR. That table supplies the V and J calls and clone size; D and trimming were determined from the DNA. The table lists about 160,000 clones. CDR3 length equals 14 residues. Trimming took 1 base from V and 4 from J, leaving 10 bases between them. Germline V gene data show CDR1 as MNHEY and CDR2 as SMNVEV (reference sequence). The rearrangement uses TRBV27 and TRBJ1-1; a possible D gene is TRBD1 (5 bases). The clonotype originates from a man aged 25 to 40 in good health and CMV-seronegative. Specimen: PBMCs. The CDR3 region has the DNA TGTGCCAGCAGTTTATTCGGTCAGGGCACTGAAGCTTTCTTT. Its protein product is CASSLFGQGTEAFF.